The rows below give T cell receptor beta chains drawn from one sample of a study of tumor and adjacent non-tumor tissue in lung cancer. TCRdb re-called the multiplex PCR reads through MiXCR, storing one row per CDR3 protein. The sample consists of about 60,000 distinct CDR3 sequences, about 56% of them appearing once. The sequenced sample consisted of distant non-tumor lung tissue. Receptor source: a man in his sixties or seventies with non-small cell lung cancer. Both conserved end residues are part of each CDR3. Each record gives: J gene, V gene, CDR3 protein.

j_call: TRBJ1-1; v_call: TRBV20-1; cdr3_aa: CSARDQNRNTEAFF
j_call: TRBJ2-2; v_call: TRBV20-1; cdr3_aa: CSATWTSGRAGESFF
j_call: TRBJ2-5; v_call: TRBV11-2; cdr3_aa: CASSLSLGDLMTQYF
j_call: TRBJ2-1; v_call: TRBV4-2; cdr3_aa: CASSQDFGGGGRFF
j_call: TRBJ1-1; v_call: TRBV6-6; cdr3_aa: CASIFMDGSEAFF
j_call: TRBJ2-5; v_call: TRBV4-2; cdr3_aa: CASSPSGGNQETQYF
j_call: TRBJ2-7; v_call: TRBV11-1; cdr3_aa: CASSLRRTYGQYF
j_call: TRBJ1-1; v_call: TRBV7-9; cdr3_aa: CASSSSRGQNAEAFF
j_call: TRBJ2-5; v_call: TRBV14; cdr3_aa: CASSLGLAGVESQYF
j_call: TRBJ2-7; v_call: TRBV29-1; cdr3_aa: CSVTGLAASLEQYF
j_call: TRBJ2-7; v_call: TRBV4-1; cdr3_aa: CASSQDPRGRAGPQYF
j_call: TRBJ2-7; v_call: TRBV20-1; cdr3_aa: CSATTTGGEQYF
j_call: TRBJ1-5; v_call: TRBV10-3; cdr3_aa: CAISMDGNQPQHF
j_call: TRBJ2-7; v_call: TRBV20-1; cdr3_aa: CSALGRLPSREQYF
j_call: TRBJ2-5; v_call: TRBV4-2; cdr3_aa: CTSSREWDAIHTQYF
j_call: TRBJ2-5; v_call: TRBV11-3; cdr3_aa: CASSLSRGSQETQYF
j_call: TRBJ2-4; v_call: TRBV5-4; cdr3_aa: CAYSLLGQTLAKNIQYF
j_call: TRBJ2-1; v_call: TRBV6-5; cdr3_aa: CASRRLAGGQSDNEQFF
j_call: TRBJ2-3; v_call: TRBV5-6; cdr3_aa: CASSLDGADTQYF
j_call: TRBJ2-7; v_call: TRBV6-6; cdr3_aa: CVSKPPRIGANEQYF
j_call: TRBJ1-5; v_call: TRBV29-1; cdr3_aa: CSVESRTGGDQPQHF
j_call: TRBJ2-3; v_call: TRBV11-1; cdr3_aa: CAMSSRLSRTDTQYF
j_call: TRBJ1-1; v_call: TRBV6-6; cdr3_aa: CATEGWARGNTKAFF
j_call: TRBJ2-2; v_call: TRBV10-3; cdr3_aa: CATKDGSGALSNTGELFF